This T cell receptor beta chain came from a study of early T cells in non-severe SARS-CoV-2 infection. Attachment of unique molecular identifiers to individual cDNA molecules was performed. A single record per CDR3 protein comes from TCRdb applying MiXCR to the 5' RACE reads. Of around 60,000 distinct CDR3 sequences listed, about 9.1% are singletons. This clonotype was recorded at least ten times. CDR3 length: 14 amino acids. CDR1 and CDR2 (germline): MNHEY, SMNVEV (reference sequence). V was trimmed by 4 bases and J by 2 bases, leaving 11 bases between them. This chain uses TRBV27 with TRBJ1-2; D ambiguous. The sample consisted of whole blood. The receptor's source is an adult who was a healthcare worker with PCR-confirmed SARS-CoV-2 infection or an uninfected control (not recorded which). CDR3 residues: CASSSWTANYGYTF. The CDR3 DNA reads as TGTGCCAGCAGTTCCTGGACCGCGAACTATGGCTACACCTTC.